The 13 T cell receptor beta chains in this list originate from one sample, sequenced in a study of blood T cell repertoires in COVID-19. Assay: immunoSEQ multiplex PCR; the TCRdb copy retains only in-frame clones and omits some. The profile shows some 45,000 clones, 85% to 95% of them singletons. The specimen sequenced was peripheral blood. These TCRs come from a man aged 55 to 70 with COVID-19, enrolled during active disease.

The rearrangement links TRBV19 to TRBJ1-1; D call uncertain. V was shortened by 7 bases and J by 0 bases, with 9 bases between the two germline ends. From germline, CDR1 is LNHDA and CDR2 SQIVND (reference sequence). The CDR3 spans 13 residues. The CDR3 here is CASKTYVNTEAFF. For the CDR3, the DNA is TGTGCCAGTAAAACTTATGTGAACACTGAAGCTTTCTTT.

Of note for this clone: The conserved phenylalanine or tryptophan is not found at the CDR3 terminus, so this likely reflects a read error. It is unclear where the CDR3 begins or ends on the DNA, so no DNA is shown, and the CDR3 is as TCRdb lists it. The genes are TRBV6-1 and TRBJ1-2; the table's TRBD1 call for D was not verified on the DNA. The CDR3 is made up of 11 amino acids, end residues included. The germline V gene encodes CDR1 MNHNS and CDR2 SASEGT. The CDR3 is CASSETGAVSP.

The rearrangement joins TRBV24-1 to TRBJ2-7; 10 nucleotides agree with TRBD1. The CDR3 totals 16 residues. Trimming at V came to 4 bases and at J to 4 bases, leaving 9 bases not matched to a gene. Looked up from germline, CDR1 is KGHDR and CDR2 is SFDVKD. The CDR3 bases are TGTGCCACCAGTGAGCAAGACAGGGGGCATTTATACGAGCAGTACTTC. It encodes CATSEQDRGHLYEQYF.

V is TRBV5-1 and J is TRBJ1-6, with 8 nucleotides matching TRBD1. This CDR3 has 12 amino acids. CDR1 is SGHRS and CDR2 is YFSETQ in the germline V gene. With V trimmed by 7 bases and J by 10 bases, 4 bases remained unmatched. CDR3 region: CASGQGDSPLHF. Written as DNA, the CDR3 is TGCGCCAGCGGACAGGGCGACTCACCCCTCCACTTT. The full variable domain, rest sourced from reference TRBV5-1 and TRBJ1-6, is KAGVTQTPRYLIKTRGQQVTLSCSPISGHRSVSWYQQTPGQGLQFLFEYFSETQRNKGNFPGRFSGRQFSNSRSEMNVSTLELGDSALYLCASGQGDSPLHFGNGTRLTVT.

The chain carries TRBV5-1 and TRBJ1-1, with 8 bases identical to TRBD1. CDR3 length: 16 amino acids. Unmatched junction bases numbered 6, after V lost 2 bases and J lost 0 bases. Germline V CDR1 and CDR2: SGHRS, YFSETQ. Here the CDR3 DNA reads TGCGCCAGCAGCTTCCGGGACAGGACGGTGAACACTGAAGCTTTCTTT. Translation: CASSFRDRTVNTEAFF.

Here the CDR3 DNA reads TGTGCCAGCAGTGACTGGGGACTAGCGGAATACAATGAGCAGTTCTTC. Its protein is CASSDWGLAEYNEQFF. The chain links TRBV6-4 to TRBJ2-1; TRBD2 aligns across 11 bases. Germline lookup yields CDR1 MRHNA and CDR2 SNTAGT. The CDR3 consists of 16 residues. V trimming: 1 base; J trimming: 4 bases; junction bases outside the gene matches: 3.

This rearrangement joins TRBV7-9 to TRBJ1-1, with 9 bases lining up with TRBD1. Trimming removed 0 bases from V and 11 bases from J; junction bases left unmatched: 10. There are 15 residues in the CDR3. Germline CDR1 SEHNR, CDR2 FQNEAQ (reference sequence). CDR3 nucleotides: TGTGCCAGCAGCTTAGCGACAGGGGGGATTCCAGCTGCTTTCTTT. Translating it yields CASSLATGGIPAAFF.

The rearrangement links TRBV3-1 (or the pseudogene TRBV3-2) to TRBJ1-2; D call uncertain. Germline CDR1 reads LGHDT; CDR2 reads YNNKEL (reference sequence). Deletions cut 3 bases from V and 4 bases from J, with 15 bases between. CDR3 length: 15 amino acids. The DNA of the CDR3 is TGTGCCAGCAGCCAGGCGGGATCCCCTGGCTATGGCTACACCTTC. This encodes CASSQAGSPGYGYTF.

The rearrangement joins TRBV9 to TRBJ2-2; D may be TRBD1 (7 bases). The CDR3 covers 15 residues. The V end was cut by 4 bases, the J end by 4 bases, with 14 bases between. Germline assignment: CDR1 SGDLS and CDR2 YYNGEE. The CDR3 protein is CASSPRQGGTGELFF. CDR3 DNA sequence: TGTGCCAGCAGCCCAAGACAGGGAGGCACCGGGGAGCTGTTTTTT.

This sequence joins TRBV28 and TRBJ1-5; no reliable D call. This CDR3 comprises 16 residues. CDR1 and CDR2 (germline): MDHEN, SYDVKM. V was cut by 3 bases and J by 4 bases, with 16 bases left in between. The CDR3: CASSFQRGPGNQPQHF. CDR3 sequence (DNA): TGTGCCAGCAGTTTCCAGCGCGGCCCTGGGAATCAGCCCCAGCATTTT. Together with reference TRBV28 and TRBJ1-5, the CDR3 gives the full variable domain: DVKVTQSSRYLVKRTGEKVFLECVQDMDHENMFWYRQDPGLGLRLIYFSYDVKMKEKGDIPEGYSVSREKKERFSLILESASTNQTSMYLCASSFQRGPGNQPQHFGDGTRLSIL.

This sequence joins TRBV19 and TRBJ1-5, with no clear D. The CDR3 spans 14 residues. Trimming took off 3 bases at V and 7 bases at J, with 13 bases between the two ends. Per the germline V gene, CDR1 is LNHDA and CDR2 is SQIVND (reference sequence). CDR3 coding DNA: TGTGCCAGTAGTATTTCGGGGTTGGGGCAGCCCCAGCATTTT. It yields the protein CASSISGLGQPQHF.

CDR3 bases: TGTGCCAGCAGCTTAGACGGGGATCGAGCCTACGAGCAGTACTTC. Its translation is CASSLDGDRAYEQYF. The chain has TRBV7-9 and TRBJ2-7, with D possibly being TRBD2 (5 bases). Germline CDR1 reads SEHNR; CDR2 reads FQNEAQ (reference sequence). The V end lost 1 base, the J end lost 2 bases, and 12 bases lay between the germline ends. CDR3 length: 15 amino acids.

The DNA for the CDR3 is TGTGCCAGCAGCCAAGTTGGCAGGGGTAATTCACCCCTCCACTTT. This sequence encodes CASSQVGRGNSPLHF. The chain employs TRBV3-1 (or the pseudogene TRBV3-2) and TRBJ1-6; TRBD1 is a possible D gene (6 bases). Trimming took off 1 base at V and 6 bases at J, with 10 bases between the two ends. CDR1 and CDR2 from the germline V gene are LGHDT and YNNKEL (reference sequence). The CDR3 contains 15 residues.